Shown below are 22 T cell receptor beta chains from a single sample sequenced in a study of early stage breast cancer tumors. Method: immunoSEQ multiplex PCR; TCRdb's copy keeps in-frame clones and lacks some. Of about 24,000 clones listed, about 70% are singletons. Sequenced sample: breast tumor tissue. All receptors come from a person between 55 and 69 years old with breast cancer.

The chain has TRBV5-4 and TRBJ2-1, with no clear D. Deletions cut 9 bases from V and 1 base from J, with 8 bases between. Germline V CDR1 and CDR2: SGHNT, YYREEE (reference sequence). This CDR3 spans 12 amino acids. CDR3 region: CAIDGSYNEQFF. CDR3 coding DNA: TGTGCCATCGACGGGTCCTACAATGAGCAGTTCTTC. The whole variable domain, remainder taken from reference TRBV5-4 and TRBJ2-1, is ETGVTQSPTHLIKTRGQQVTLRCSSQSGHNTVSWYQQALGQGPQFIFQYYREEENGRGNFPPRFSGLQFPNYSSELNVNALELDDSALYLCAIDGSYNEQFFGPGTRLTVL.

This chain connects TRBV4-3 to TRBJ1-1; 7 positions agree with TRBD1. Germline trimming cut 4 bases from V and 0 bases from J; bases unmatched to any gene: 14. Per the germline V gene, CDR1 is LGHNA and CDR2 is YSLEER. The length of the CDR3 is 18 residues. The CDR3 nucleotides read TGCGCCAGCAGCCCCGGGTGGGGGGACAGCACCTTGAACACTGAAGCTTTCTTT. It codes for CASSPGWGDSTLNTEAFF.

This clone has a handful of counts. The CDR3 loop is CASSYSSGDRGHEQYF. The CDR3 nucleotides read TGTGCCAGCAGTTACTCGTCTGGGGACAGGGGGCACGAGCAGTACTTC. The rearrangement uses TRBV6-5 and TRBJ2-7, with 12 bases identical to TRBD1. CDR1 and CDR2 from the germline V gene are MNHEY and SVGAGI. The junction had 5 bases not matched to a gene; V was cut back by 0 bases and J by 5 bases. The CDR3 loop spans 16 amino acids.

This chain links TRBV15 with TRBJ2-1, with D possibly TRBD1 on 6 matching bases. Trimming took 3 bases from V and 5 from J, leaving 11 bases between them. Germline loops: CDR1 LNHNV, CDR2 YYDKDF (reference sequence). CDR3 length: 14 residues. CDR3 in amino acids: CATSSGTPDNEQFF. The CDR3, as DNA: TGTGCCACCAGCAGCGGGACACCTGACAATGAGCAGTTCTTC.

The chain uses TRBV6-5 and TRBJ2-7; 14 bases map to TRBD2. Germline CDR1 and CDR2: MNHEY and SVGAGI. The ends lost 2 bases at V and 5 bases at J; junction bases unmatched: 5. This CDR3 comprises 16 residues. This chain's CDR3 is CASSYRTSGRQNEQYF. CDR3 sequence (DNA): TGTGCCAGCAGTTACCGGACTAGCGGGAGGCAGAACGAGCAGTACTTC.

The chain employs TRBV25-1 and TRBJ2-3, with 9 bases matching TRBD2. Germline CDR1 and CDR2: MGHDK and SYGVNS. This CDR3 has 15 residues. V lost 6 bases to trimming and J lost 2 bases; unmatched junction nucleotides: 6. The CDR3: CASSSLAGYTDTQYF. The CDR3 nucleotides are TGTGCCAGCAGCAGTCTAGCGGGATACACAGATACGCAGTATTTT.

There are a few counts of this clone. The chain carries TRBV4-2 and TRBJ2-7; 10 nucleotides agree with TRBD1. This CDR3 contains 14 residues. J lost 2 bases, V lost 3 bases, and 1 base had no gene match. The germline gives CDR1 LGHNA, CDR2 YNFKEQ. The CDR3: CASSQGQGTYEQYF. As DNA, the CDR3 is TGTGCCAGCAGCCAGGGACAGGGGACCTACGAGCAGTACTTC.

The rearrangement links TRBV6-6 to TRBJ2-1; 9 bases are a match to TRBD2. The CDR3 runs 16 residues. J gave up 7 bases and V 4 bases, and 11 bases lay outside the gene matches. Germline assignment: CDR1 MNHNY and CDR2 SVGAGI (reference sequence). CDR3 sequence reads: CASSFQGSGSGNEQFF. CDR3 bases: TGTGCCAGCAGTTTCCAGGGTAGCGGGAGTGGAAATGAGCAGTTCTTC.

In DNA form, the CDR3 reads TGTGCCAGCAGCAGGGGGTCGAACACTGAAGCTTTCTTT. It yields the protein CASSRGSNTEAFF. The V and J genes are TRBV7-8 and TRBJ1-1, with D possibly matching TRBD1 (6 bases). Germline V gene lookup returns CDR1 SGHVS and CDR2 FQNEAQ. V lost 5 bases and J 1 base, leaving 8 bases between the germline ends. The CDR3 totals 13 residues.

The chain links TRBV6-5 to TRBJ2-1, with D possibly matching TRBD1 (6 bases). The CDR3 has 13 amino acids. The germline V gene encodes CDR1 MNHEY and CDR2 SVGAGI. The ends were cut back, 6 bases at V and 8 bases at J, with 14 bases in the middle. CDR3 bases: TGTGCCAGCAGACGACAGGCGTCAGATGAGCAGTTCTTC. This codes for CASRRQASDEQFF.

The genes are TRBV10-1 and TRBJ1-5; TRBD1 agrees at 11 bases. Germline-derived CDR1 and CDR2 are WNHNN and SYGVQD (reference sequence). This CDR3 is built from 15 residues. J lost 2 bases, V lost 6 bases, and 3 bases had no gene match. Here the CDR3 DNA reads TGCGCCAGCAGACTGGGACAGGGGGGCAATCAGCCCCAGCATTTT. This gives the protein CASRLGQGGNQPQHF.

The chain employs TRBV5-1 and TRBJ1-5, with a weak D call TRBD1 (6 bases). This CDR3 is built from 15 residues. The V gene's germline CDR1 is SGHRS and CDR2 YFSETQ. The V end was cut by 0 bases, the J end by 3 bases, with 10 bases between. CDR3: CASSLDGQNNQPQHF. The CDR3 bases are TGCGCCAGCAGCTTGGATGGACAGAACAATCAGCCCCAGCATTTT.

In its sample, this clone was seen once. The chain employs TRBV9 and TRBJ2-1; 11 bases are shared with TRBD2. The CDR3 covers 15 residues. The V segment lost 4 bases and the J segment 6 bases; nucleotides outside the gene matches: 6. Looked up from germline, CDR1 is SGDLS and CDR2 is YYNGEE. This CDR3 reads CASSPGLAAINEQFF. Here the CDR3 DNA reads TGTGCCAGCAGCCCGGGACTAGCGGCAATCAATGAGCAGTTCTTC.

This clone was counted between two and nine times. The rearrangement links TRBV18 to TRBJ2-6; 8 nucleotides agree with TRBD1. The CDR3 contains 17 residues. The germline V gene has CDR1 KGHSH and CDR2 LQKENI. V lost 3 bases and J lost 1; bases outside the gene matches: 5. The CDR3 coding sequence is TGTGCCAGCTCACCGTTTGGACAGGGATCTGGGGCCAACGTCCTGACTTTC. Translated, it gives CASSPFGQGSGANVLTF.

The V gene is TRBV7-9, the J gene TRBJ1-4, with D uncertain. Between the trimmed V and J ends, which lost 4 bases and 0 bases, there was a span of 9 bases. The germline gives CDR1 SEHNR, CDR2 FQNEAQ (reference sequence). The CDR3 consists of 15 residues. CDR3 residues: CASSSSQATNEKLFF. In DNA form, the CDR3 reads TGTGCCAGCAGCTCGTCCCAGGCAACTAATGAAAAACTGTTTTTT.

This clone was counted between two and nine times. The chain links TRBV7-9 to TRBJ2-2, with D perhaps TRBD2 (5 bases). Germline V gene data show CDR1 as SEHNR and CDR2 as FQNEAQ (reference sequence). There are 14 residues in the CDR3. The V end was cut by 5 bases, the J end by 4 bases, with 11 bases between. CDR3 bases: TGTGCCAGCAGCCTCCCGAGCGGCACCGGGGAGCTGTTTTTT. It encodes CASSLPSGTGELFF.

CDR3 sequence reads: CASSWTGSHEQYF. DNA of the CDR3: TGTGCCAGCAGTTGGACAGGGTCGCACGAGCAGTACTTC. The chain has TRBV6-5 and TRBJ2-7; 8 nucleotides agree with TRBD1. There are 13 residues in the CDR3. With 4 bases clipped from V and 5 bases from J, the junction kept 4 bases outside the gene matches. Germline CDR1 is MNHEY and CDR2 is SVGAGI.

The CDR3 nucleotides are TGTGCCTCCGGGACAGGTCTAGCCAAAAACATTCAGTACTTC. Translating gives CASGTGLAKNIQYF. This chain connects TRBV28 to TRBJ2-4; 8 bases map to TRBD1. CDR1 is MDHEN, CDR2 SYDVKM, per germline. V lost 11 bases and J lost 0; bases outside the gene matches: 6. The CDR3 is made up of 14 amino acids.

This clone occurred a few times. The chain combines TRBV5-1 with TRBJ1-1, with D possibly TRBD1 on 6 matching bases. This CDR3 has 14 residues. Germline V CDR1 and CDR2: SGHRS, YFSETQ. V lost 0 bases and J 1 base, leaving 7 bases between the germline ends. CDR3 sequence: CASSLGTENTEAFF. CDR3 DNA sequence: TGCGCCAGCAGCTTGGGGACAGAGAACACTGAAGCTTTCTTT.

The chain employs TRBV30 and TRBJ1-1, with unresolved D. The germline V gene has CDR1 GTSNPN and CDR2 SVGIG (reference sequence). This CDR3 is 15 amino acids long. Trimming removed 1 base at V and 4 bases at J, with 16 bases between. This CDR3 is CAWSAYPGSATEAFF. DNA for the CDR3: TGTGCCTGGAGTGCCTATCCGGGTTCAGCCACTGAAGCTTTCTTT.

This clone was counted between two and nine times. CDR3 residues: CASSLAGAQPQHF. CDR3 nucleotide sequence: TGTGCCAGCAGCTTAGCTGGGGCTCAGCCCCAGCATTTT. The J gene is TRBJ1-5, the V gene TRBV7-8, with a tentative D call TRBD1 (5 bases). The CDR3 is 13 residues long. V was pared by 0 bases and J by 6 bases, with 6 bases between. Germline CDR1 is SGHVS and CDR2 is FQNEAQ.

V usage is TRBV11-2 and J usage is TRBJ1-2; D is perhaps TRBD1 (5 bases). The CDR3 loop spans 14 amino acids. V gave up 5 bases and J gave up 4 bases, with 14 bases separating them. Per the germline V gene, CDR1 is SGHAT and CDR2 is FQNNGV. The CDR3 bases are TGTGCCAGCAGCCGTACCAGGGAGGGCTATGGCTACACCTTC. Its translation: CASSRTREGYGYTF.